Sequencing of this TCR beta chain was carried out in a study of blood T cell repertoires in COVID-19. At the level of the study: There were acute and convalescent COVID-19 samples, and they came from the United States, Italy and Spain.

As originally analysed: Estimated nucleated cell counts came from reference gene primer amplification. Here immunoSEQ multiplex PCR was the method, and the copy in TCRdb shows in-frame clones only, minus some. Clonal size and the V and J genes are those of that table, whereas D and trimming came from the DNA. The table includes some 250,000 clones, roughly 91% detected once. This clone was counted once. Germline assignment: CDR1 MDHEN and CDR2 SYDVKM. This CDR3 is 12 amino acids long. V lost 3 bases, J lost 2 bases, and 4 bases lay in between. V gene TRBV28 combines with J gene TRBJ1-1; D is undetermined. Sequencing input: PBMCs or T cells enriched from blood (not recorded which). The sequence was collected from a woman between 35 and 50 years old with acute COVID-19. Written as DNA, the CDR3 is TGTGCCAGCAGTTTGACAAACACTGAAGCTTTCTTT. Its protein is CASSLTNTEAFF.